This T cell receptor beta chain appears in the sequencing data of a study of blood T cells in healthy people across ages. A second PCR, run for roughly 7 to 12 cycles, used a sample-barcoded 5' primer plus a J-beta primer mix. TCRdb reanalysed the 5' RACE reads using MiXCR and keeps one entry per CDR3 protein. The top ten clones hold over 2% of a sample with 1.5 million to 2 million distinct CDR3 sequences, about 49% of them seen once. Ten or more counts support this clonotype. This sequence originates from a woman between 40 and 55 years old in good health. Material: blood.

CDR3 nucleotides: TGTGCCAGCAGTCGAGTCGGCGATACGCAGTATTTT. Protein sequence: CASSRVGDTQYF. The chain couples TRBV6-2 or TRBV6-3 to TRBJ2-3, with D unresolved. Germline values: CDR1 MNHEY, CDR2 SVGEGT. V was trimmed by 5 bases and J by 6 bases, leaving 9 bases between them. CDR3 length equals 12 residues.